Below are 7 T cell receptor beta chains sequenced from a single sample in a study of T-cell memory formation after mild COVID-19 (dated by TCRdb to about 2021). The receptor library was made with 5' RACE. The reads were generated on an Illumina NovaSeq 6000. Through fastp at Q25 and MiXCR, TCRdb rebuilt clones from the public reads, retaining in-frame beta chains. Each CDR3 protein appears once, grouped with its most common genes and DNA. The sample table lists approximately 490,000 distinct CDR3 sequences, about 20% of them with a count of one. In total, the top ten clones hold roughly an eighth of the sample. What was sequenced was PBMCs or a T cell subset sorted from them (not recorded which). All receptors derive from an adult woman who had mild COVID-19 (a few samples of this study predate the infection). The sample titles of this study are shuffled in the database, so cell type and time point are left out; the donor was told from shared clones.

J is TRBJ2-1 and V is TRBV12-3 or TRBV12-4, with 12 positions matching TRBD2. V dropped 4 bases and J dropped 6; count of bases not matched to a gene: 7. The CDR3 is made up of 16 amino acids. The chain's CDR3 is CASSWASGRGTNEQFF. In nucleotides, the CDR3 is TGTGCCAGCAGTTGGGCTAGCGGGAGGGGGACCAATGAGCAGTTCTTC.

V is TRBV28 and J is TRBJ2-1; 7 positions agree with TRBD2. This CDR3 comprises 14 residues. The germline V gene has CDR1 MDHEN and CDR2 SYDVKM. The V gene end was trimmed by 3 bases and the J gene end by 9 bases; junction bases not matched to a gene: 8. CDR3 DNA sequence: TGTGCCAGCAGTTTGTTCGGGAGGCTGGGTGAGCAGTTCTTC. Amino acids: CASSLFGRLGEQFF.

V gene TRBV7-9 combines with J gene TRBJ1-1; TRBD1 is a possible D gene (5 bases). Germline V gene data show CDR1 as SEHNR and CDR2 as FQNEAQ (reference sequence). The CDR3 runs 13 residues. V was pared by 6 bases and J by 6 bases, with 14 bases between. The CDR3 loop reads CASSHPRGSEAFF. CDR3 DNA: TGTGCCAGCAGTCATCCACGGGGGTCTGAAGCTTTCTTT.

This clonotype was seen a few times. The chain couples TRBV12-3 or TRBV12-4 to TRBJ2-1; 7 nucleotides agree with TRBD1. Trimming cost V 7 bases and J 6 bases; bases outside gene matches: 12. The CDR3 loop spans 15 amino acids. CDR3 amino acids: CASTIGGPPSNEQFF. CDR3 coding DNA: TGTGCCAGCACCATAGGGGGCCCTCCCTCCAATGAGCAGTTCTTC.

This clonotype showed up just once. V usage is TRBV6-2 or TRBV6-3 and J usage is TRBJ2-3; the match to TRBD2 covers 13 bases. The CDR3 is 17 amino acids. V lost 2 bases to trimming and J lost 5 bases; unmatched junction nucleotides: 7. Germline CDR1 reads MNHEY; CDR2 reads SVGEGT. The DNA for the CDR3 is TGTGCCAGCAGTTACCAACTAGCGGGAGGGGATGGAGATACGCAGTATTTT. Amino acids: CASSYQLAGGDGDTQYF.

This clonotype occurred a few times. The chain is built from TRBV20-1 and TRBJ1-5, with a weak D call TRBD1 (6 bases). In germline, CDR1 is DFQATT, CDR2 SNEGSKA (reference sequence). The CDR3 is 15 residues long. V was pared by 0 bases and J by 6 bases, with 15 bases between. Here the CDR3 reads CSARDRGATIQPQHF. The CDR3 DNA follows: TGCAGTGCTAGAGATCGGGGGGCGACCATTCAGCCCCAGCATTTT.

This chain joins TRBV9 and TRBJ2-1, with 9 nucleotides matching TRBD2. Germline CDR1 is SGDLS and CDR2 is YYNGEE. The CDR3 consists of 15 residues. The V and J ends lost 0 bases and 9 bases, in that order; junction bases with no gene match: 7. Written as DNA, the CDR3 is TGTGCCAGCAGCGTAGAAATAGCGGGAGAGGGTGAGCAGTTCTTC. Translation: CASSVEIAGEGEQFF. The complete variable domain, with remaining parts taken from reference TRBV9 and TRBJ2-1, reads DSGVTQTPKHLITATGQRVTLRCSPRSGDLSVYWYQQSLDQGLQFLIQYYNGEERAKGNILERFSAQQFPDLHSELNLSSLELGDSALYFCASSVEIAGEGEQFFGPGTRLTVL.